The present entry profiles one TCR beta chain with its context. The sample is drawn from a study of blood T cell repertoires in COVID-19. The wider study: Samples of COVID-19 (acute and convalescent) were obtained from the United States, Italy and Spain. PBMCs, B-cell-depleted T cells, or T cells were the source of the cDNA or gDNA that made up the material.

The V gene end was trimmed by 6 bases and the J gene end by 6 bases; junction bases not matched to a gene: 4. Germline CDR1 is MDHEN and CDR2 is SYDVKM. The CDR3 is made up of 13 amino acids. Study processing details: Reference gene primer amplification in the assay estimated nucleated cell counts. Repertoires were generated with immunoSEQ multiplex PCR, while TCRdb's copy carries only in-frame clones and drops some. V and J calls and clone size come straight from that table; D and trimming were deduced from the DNA. The data show roughly 250,000 clones, with under 90% seen just once and about 9.1% held by the top ten.

The chain employs TRBV28 and TRBJ2-2; 7 bases match TRBD1. The sequenced material came from peripheral blood. The sequence was obtained from a human donor in a cohort sampled during active COVID-19. The CDR3 loop reads CASRLGQPGELFF. DNA of the CDR3: TGTGCCAGCAGACTGGGACAGCCCGGGGAGCTGTTTTTT. The full variable domain, with the rest looked up from reference TRBV28 and TRBJ2-2, is DVKVTQSSRYLVKRTGEKVFLECVQDMDHENMFWYRQDPGLGLRLIYFSYDVKMKEKGDIPEGYSVSREKKERFSLILESASTNQTSMYLCASRLGQPGELFFGEGSRLTVL.